This TCR beta chain derives from a study of cytotoxic CD8 clonotypes in ibrutinib-treated CLL. Study-level findings and limits: The clonality went up when patients responded to ibrutinib and dropped back toward baseline at progression.

Concerning this clone: As yet, its antigen is unknown.

Repertoires were generated with immunoSEQ multiplex PCR, while TCRdb's copy carries only in-frame clones and drops some. The sample lists over 120,000 clones; 80% were seen once. Trimming took off 3 bases at V and 0 bases at J, with 12 bases between the two ends. The CDR3 is 15 amino acids. In germline, CDR1 is SGHRS, CDR2 YFSETQ. The chain joins TRBV5-1 to TRBJ1-1; no clear D. Sequenced material: PBMCs, taken after 36 months of ibrutinib treatment. The TCR was taken from a human donor with chronic lymphocytic leukemia. The CDR3 protein is CASSWGGRLNTEAFF. Written as DNA, the CDR3 is TGCGCCAGCAGCTGGGGAGGACGGCTGAACACTGAAGCTTTCTTT. The whole variable domain, remainder taken from reference TRBV5-1 and TRBJ1-1, is KAGVTQTPRYLIKTRGQQVTLSCSPISGHRSVSWYQQTPGQGLQFLFEYFSETQRNKGNFPGRFSGRQFSNSRSEMNVSTLELGDSALYLCASSWGGRLNTEAFFGQGTRLTVV.